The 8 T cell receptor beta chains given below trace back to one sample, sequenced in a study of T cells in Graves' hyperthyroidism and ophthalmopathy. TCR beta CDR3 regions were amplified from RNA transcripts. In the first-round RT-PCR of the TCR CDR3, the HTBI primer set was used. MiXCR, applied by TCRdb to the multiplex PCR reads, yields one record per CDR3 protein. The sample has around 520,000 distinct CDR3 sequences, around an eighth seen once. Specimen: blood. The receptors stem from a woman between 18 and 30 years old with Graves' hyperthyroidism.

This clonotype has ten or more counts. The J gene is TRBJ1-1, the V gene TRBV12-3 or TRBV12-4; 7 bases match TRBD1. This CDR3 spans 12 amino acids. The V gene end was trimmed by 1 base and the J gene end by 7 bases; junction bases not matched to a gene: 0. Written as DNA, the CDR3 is TGTGCCAGCAGTTTAGGACAGGGTGAAGCTTTCTTT. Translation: CASSLGQGEAFF.

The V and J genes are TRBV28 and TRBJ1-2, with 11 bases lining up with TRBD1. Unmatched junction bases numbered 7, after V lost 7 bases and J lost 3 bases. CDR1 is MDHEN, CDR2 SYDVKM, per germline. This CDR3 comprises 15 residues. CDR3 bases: TGTGCCAGCACCCTATGGGACAGGGGGGACTATGGCTACACCTTC. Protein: CASTLWDRGDYGYTF.

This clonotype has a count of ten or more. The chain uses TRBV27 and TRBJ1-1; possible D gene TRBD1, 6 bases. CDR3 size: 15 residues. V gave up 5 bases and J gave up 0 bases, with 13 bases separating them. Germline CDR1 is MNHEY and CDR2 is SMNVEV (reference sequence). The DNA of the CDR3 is TGTGCCAGCAGTCTGACAGGCTACATGAACACTGAAGCTTTCTTT. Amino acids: CASSLTGYMNTEAFF.

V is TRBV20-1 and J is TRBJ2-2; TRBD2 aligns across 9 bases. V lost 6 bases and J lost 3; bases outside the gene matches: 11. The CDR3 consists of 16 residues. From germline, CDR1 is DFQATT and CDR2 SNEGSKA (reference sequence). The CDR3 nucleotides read TGCAGTGCGCTCCTAGCGGGAATTAAATACACCGGGGAGCTGTTTTTT. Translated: CSALLAGIKYTGELFF.

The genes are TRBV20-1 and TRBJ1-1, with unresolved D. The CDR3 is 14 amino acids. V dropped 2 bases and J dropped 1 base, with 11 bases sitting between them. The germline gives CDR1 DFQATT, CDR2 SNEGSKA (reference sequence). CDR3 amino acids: CSARNGDWNTEAFF. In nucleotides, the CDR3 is TGCAGTGCTAGAAACGGGGATTGGAACACTGAAGCTTTCTTT.

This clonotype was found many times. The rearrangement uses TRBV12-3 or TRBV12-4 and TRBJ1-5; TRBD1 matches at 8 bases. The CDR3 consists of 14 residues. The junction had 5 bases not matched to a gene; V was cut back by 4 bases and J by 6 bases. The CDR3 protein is CASSSSTGVQPQHF. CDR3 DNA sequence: TGTGCCAGCAGTTCCTCGACAGGGGTTCAGCCCCAGCATTTT.

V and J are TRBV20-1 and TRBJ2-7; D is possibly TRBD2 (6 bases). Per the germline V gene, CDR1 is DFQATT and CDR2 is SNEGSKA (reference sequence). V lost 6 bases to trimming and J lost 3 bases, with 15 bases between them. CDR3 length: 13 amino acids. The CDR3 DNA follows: TGCAGTGCCTCAGGGACTTACAGCTACGAGCAGTACGTC. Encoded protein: CSASGTYSYEQYV.

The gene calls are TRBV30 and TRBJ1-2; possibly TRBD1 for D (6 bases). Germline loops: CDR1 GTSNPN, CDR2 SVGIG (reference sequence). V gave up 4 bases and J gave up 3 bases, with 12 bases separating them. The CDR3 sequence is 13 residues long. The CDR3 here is CAWMGGLDYGYTF. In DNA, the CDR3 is TGTGCCTGGATGGGGGGCTTGGACTATGGCTACACCTTC. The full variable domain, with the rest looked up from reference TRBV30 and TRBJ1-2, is SQTIHQWPATLVQPVGSPLSLECTVEGTSNPNLYWYRQAAGRGLQLLFYSVGIGQISSEVPQNLSASRPQDRQFILSSKKLLLSDSGFYLCAWMGGLDYGYTFGSGTRLTVV.